This T cell receptor (beta chain) was identified during a study of T cell responses to AZD1222 COVID-19 vaccine. Study details: Timing groups of about 4 and about 12 weeks for second doses were pooled. Findings and caveats of the study: Repertoire samples came only from after the peak T cell response. Donors were chiefly white British, with a greater number of females, and clonal diversity was perhaps underestimated.

As to this clone: Its antigen is still unknown.

Produced via immunoSEQ multiplex PCR; TCRdb's table is partial and in-frame only. The sample records roughly 140,000 clones, about 90% being singletons. Looked up from germline, CDR1 is SNHLY and CDR2 is FYNNEI. V was clipped by 2 bases and J by 7 bases; unmatched bases: 4. This CDR3 is built from 14 residues. This clonotype was sampled from an adult in good health. The sequences come from peripheral blood, collected on day 0 of AZD1222 vaccination. V and J are TRBV2 and TRBJ1-5; 8 bases are a match to TRBD1. The DNA of the CDR3 is TGTGCCAGCAGTGAACAGGGGGCCGGGCAGCCCCAGCATTTT. Translating it yields CASSEQGAGQPQHF.